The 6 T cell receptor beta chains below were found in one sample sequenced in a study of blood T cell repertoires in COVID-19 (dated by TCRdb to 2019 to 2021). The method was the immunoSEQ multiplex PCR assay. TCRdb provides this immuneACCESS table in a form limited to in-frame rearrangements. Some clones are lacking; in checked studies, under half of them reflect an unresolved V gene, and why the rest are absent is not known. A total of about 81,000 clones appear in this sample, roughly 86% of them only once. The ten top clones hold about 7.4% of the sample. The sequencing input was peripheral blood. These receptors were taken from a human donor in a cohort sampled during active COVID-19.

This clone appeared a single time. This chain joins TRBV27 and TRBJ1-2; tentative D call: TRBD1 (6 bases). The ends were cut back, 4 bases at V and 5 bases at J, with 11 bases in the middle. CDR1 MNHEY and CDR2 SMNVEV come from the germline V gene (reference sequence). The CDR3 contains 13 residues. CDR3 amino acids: CASSSQGRYGYTF. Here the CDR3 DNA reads TGTGCCAGCAGTTCGCAGGGGCGGTATGGCTACACCTTC.

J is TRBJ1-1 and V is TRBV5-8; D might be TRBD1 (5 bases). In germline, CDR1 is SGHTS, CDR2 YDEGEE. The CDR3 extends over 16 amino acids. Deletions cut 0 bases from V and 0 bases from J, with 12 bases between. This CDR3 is CASSLAAGTMNTEAFF. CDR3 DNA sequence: TGTGCCAGCAGCTTGGCTGCCGGGACTATGAACACTGAAGCTTTCTTT.

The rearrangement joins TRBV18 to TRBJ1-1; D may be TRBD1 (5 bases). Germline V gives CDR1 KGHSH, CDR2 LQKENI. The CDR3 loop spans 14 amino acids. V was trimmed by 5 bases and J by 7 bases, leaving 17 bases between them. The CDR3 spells CASSDRGGSFEAFF. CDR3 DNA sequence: TGTGCCAGCTCAGACCGGGGGGGGAGTTTTGAAGCTTTCTTT.

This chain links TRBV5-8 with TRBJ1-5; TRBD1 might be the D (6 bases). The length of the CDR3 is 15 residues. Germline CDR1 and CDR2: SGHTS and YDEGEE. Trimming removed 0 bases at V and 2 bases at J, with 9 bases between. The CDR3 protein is CASSLGGRRNQPQHF. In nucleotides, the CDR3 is TGTGCCAGCAGCTTGGGGGGGCGGCGCAATCAGCCCCAGCATTTT.

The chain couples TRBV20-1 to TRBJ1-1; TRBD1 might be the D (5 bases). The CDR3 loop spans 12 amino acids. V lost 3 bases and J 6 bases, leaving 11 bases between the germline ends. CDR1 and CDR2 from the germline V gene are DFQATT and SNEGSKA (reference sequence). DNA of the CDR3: TGCAGTGCTAGTCGCCCAGGGTCTGAAGCTTTCTTT. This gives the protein CSASRPGSEAFF.

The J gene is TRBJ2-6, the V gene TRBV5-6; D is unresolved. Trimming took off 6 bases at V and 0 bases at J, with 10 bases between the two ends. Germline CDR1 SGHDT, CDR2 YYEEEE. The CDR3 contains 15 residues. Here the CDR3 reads CASISRGSGANVLTF. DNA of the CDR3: TGTGCCAGCATATCCCGAGGCTCTGGGGCCAACGTCCTGACTTTC.